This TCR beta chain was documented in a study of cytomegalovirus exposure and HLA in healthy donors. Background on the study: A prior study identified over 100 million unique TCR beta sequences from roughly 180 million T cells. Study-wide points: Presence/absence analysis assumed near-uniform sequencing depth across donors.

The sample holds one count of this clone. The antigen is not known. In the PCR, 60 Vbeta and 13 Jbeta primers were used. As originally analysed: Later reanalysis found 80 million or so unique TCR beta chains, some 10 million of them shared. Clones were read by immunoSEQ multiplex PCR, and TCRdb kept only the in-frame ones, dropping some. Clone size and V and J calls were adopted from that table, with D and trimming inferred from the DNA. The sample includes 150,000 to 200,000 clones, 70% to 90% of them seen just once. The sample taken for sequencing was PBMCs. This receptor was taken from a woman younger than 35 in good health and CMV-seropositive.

The CDR3 spells CASGQGSSSEAFF. As DNA, the CDR3 is TGTGCCAGTGGACAGGGAAGCAGTTCTGAAGCTTTCTTT. The V call is TRBV27, the J call TRBJ1-1, with 8 bases that match TRBD1. CDR3 length equals 13 residues. Germline V lookup: CDR1 MNHEY, CDR2 SMNVEV (reference sequence). J gave up 6 bases and V 9 bases, and 9 bases lay outside the gene matches.